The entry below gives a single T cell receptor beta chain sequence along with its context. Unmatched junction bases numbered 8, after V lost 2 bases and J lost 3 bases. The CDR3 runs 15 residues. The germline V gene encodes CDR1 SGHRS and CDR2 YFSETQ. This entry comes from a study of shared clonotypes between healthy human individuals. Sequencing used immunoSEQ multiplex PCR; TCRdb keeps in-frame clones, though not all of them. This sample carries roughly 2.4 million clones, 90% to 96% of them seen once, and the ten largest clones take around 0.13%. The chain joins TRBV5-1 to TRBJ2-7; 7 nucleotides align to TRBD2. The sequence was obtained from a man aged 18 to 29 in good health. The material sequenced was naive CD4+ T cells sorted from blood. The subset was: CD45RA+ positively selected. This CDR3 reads CASSFPRGGYYEQYF. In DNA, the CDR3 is TGCGCCAGCAGCTTTCCCCGCGGGGGATACTACGAGCAGTACTTC.